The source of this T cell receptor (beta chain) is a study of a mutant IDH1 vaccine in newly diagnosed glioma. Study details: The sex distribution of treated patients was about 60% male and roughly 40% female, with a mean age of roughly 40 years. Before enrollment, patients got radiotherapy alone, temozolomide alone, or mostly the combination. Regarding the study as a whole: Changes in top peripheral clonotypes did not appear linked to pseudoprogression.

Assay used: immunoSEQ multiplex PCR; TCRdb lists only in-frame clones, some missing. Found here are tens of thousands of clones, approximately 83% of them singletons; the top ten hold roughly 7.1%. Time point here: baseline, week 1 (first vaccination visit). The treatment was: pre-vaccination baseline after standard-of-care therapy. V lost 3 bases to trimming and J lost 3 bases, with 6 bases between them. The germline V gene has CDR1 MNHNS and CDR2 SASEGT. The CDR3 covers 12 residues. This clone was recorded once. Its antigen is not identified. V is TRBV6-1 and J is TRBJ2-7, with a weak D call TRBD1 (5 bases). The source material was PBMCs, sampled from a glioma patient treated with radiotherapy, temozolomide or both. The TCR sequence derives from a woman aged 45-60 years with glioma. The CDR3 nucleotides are TGTGCCAGCAGTGAGGGGCACTACGAGCAGTACTTC. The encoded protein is CASSEGHYEQYF.